The following is a T cell receptor (beta chain) sequence with its context. The sample is drawn from a study of blood T cell repertoires in COVID-19. For the study at large: Sources were T cells, B-cell-depleted T cells, or PBMCs; the material itself was cDNA or gDNA.

V was clipped by 5 bases and J by 0 bases; unmatched bases: 12. CDR1 is SGHVS and CDR2 is FNYEAQ in the germline V gene. The CDR3 covers 19 residues. In the original analysis: Nucleated cell counts were estimated from reference gene primer amplification. Assay used: immunoSEQ multiplex PCR; TCRdb lists only in-frame clones, some missing. The D gene and trimming were derived from the DNA, and the V and J assignments and clone size from that table. The table records approximately 130,000 clones, roughly 69% of them present only once. This chain uses TRBV7-6 with TRBJ2-2, with 10 bases fitting TRBD2. This receptor was obtained from a woman in her sixties or seventies with acute or convalescent COVID-19. The sample taken for sequencing was peripheral blood. CDR3 protein: CASSPGRAGGYANTGELFF. For the CDR3, the DNA is TGTGCCAGCAGCCCCGGGAGAGCGGGGGGGTATGCGAACACCGGGGAGCTGTTTTTT.